Presented here are 19 T cell receptor beta chains from one specimen sequenced in a study of blood T cell repertoires in COVID-19. Measured with immunoSEQ multiplex PCR; TCRdb has only the in-frame clones, and not every one. Here the sample spans some 370,000 clones, 80% to 90% being singletons. Sequencing was performed on peripheral blood. The receptors were gathered from a man aged 40-50 years with acute or convalescent COVID-19.

In its sample, this clone was seen once. V usage is TRBV6-2 or TRBV6-3 and J usage is TRBJ1-6; TRBD1 matches at 7 bases. Germline V gene lookup returns CDR1 MNHEY and CDR2 SVGEGT. J lost 8 bases, V lost 0 bases, and 4 bases had no gene match. The CDR3 contains 15 residues. CDR3 nucleotide sequence: TGTGCCAGCAGTTACTCTTTGGACAGGTATTCACCCCTCCACTTT. Its protein product is CASSYSLDRYSPLHF.

This chain joins TRBV4-1 and TRBJ2-7; weak D call: TRBD1 (5 bases). The germline V and J ends were trimmed by 0 bases and 2 bases, with 14 bases remaining between them. The CDR3 length is 16 residues. Per germline, CDR1 MGHRA and CDR2 YSYEKL. In DNA, the CDR3 is TGCGCCAGCAGCCAAGATCAGCGTAGGGGTACCTACGAGCAGTACTTC. Protein product: CASSQDQRRGTYEQYF.

This chain uses TRBV5-1 with TRBJ1-1; 10 nucleotides line up with TRBD1. The V gene end was trimmed by 4 bases and the J gene end by 4 bases; junction bases not matched to a gene: 13. The germline V gene encodes CDR1 SGHRS and CDR2 YFSETQ. The CDR3 extends over 17 amino acids. The CDR3 DNA reads as TGCGCCAGCAGCGGAAGACGACAGGGGGCATTGATCACTGAAGCTTTCTTT. It encodes CASSGRRQGALITEAFF. The full variable domain, its missing parts supplied by reference TRBV5-1 and TRBJ1-1, is KAGVTQTPRYLIKTRGQQVTLSCSPISGHRSVSWYQQTPGQGLQFLFEYFSETQRNKGNFPGRFSGRQFSNSRSEMNVSTLELGDSALYLCASSGRRQGALITEAFFGQGTRLTVV.

This chain links TRBV19 with TRBJ2-7; maybe TRBD1 (7 bases). From germline, CDR1 is LNHDA and CDR2 SQIVND (reference sequence). CDR3 length equals 14 residues. The V end lost 4 bases, the J end lost 7 bases, and 17 bases lay between the germline ends. Written as DNA, the CDR3 is TGTGCCAGTAGTAACGACAGGGAGGTGAGGGAGCAGTACTTC. Translated: CASSNDREVREQYF.

The J gene is TRBJ1-5, the V gene TRBV9; TRBD1 matches at 8 bases. The CDR3 loop spans 15 amino acids. Germline V CDR1 and CDR2: SGDLS, YYNGEE. V lost 4 bases to trimming and J lost 7 bases; unmatched junction nucleotides: 10. The CDR3 here is CASSRTGRTGQPQHF. In nucleotides, the CDR3 is TGTGCCAGCAGCAGGACAGGGAGGACGGGACAGCCCCAGCATTTT.

This chain's CDR3 is CASSSAWGGTDTQYF. As DNA, the CDR3 is TGTGCCAGCAGCTCAGCTTGGGGGGGGACAGATACGCAGTATTTT. V gene TRBV7-6 combines with J gene TRBJ2-3, with 7 bases lining up with TRBD2. This CDR3 has 15 amino acids. Trimming removed 4 bases from V and 3 bases from J; junction bases left unmatched: 7. Looked up from germline, CDR1 is SGHVS and CDR2 is FNYEAQ.

This chain joins TRBV28 and TRBJ1-5, with TRBD1 as a possible D gene (5 bases). Germline CDR1 MDHEN, CDR2 SYDVKM. The CDR3 covers 14 residues. Trimming stripped 2 bases from V and 9 bases from J, with 14 bases between. CDR3 coding DNA: TGTGCCAGCAGTTTAGGGACTGTAGCTCGGCCCCAGCATTTT. It is translated as CASSLGTVARPQHF.

The genes are TRBV18 and TRBJ2-1, with D unclear. The CDR3 has 13 amino acids. Germline CDR1 and CDR2: KGHSH and LQKENI. V shed 0 bases and J shed 7 bases, with 7 bases lying between them. The CDR3 reads CASSPPGRNEQFF. In DNA, the CDR3 is TGTGCCAGCTCACCACCGGGCCGGAATGAGCAGTTCTTC.

The V and J genes are TRBV5-1 and TRBJ1-1; D remains ambiguous. There are 11 residues in the CDR3. V lost 5 bases and J lost 6, with 8 bases in between. Germline V lookup: CDR1 SGHRS, CDR2 YFSETQ. The CDR3 coding sequence is TGCGCCAGCAGGGAGGGTCCTGAAGCTTTCTTT. It yields the protein CASREGPEAFF.

V gene TRBV7-9 combines with J gene TRBJ1-4, with D possibly being TRBD1 (5 bases). In germline, CDR1 is SEHNR, CDR2 FQNEAQ (reference sequence). V gave up 1 base and J gave up 3 bases, with 6 bases separating them. The CDR3 sequence is 14 residues long. The CDR3 DNA reads as TGTGCCAGCAGCTTAGGACAGTCTAATGAAAAACTGTTTTTT. It is translated as CASSLGQSNEKLFF. The entire variable domain, with the rest obtained from reference TRBV7-9 and TRBJ1-4, is as follows: DTGVSQNPRHKITKRGQNVTFRCDPISEHNRLYWYRQTLGQGPEFLTYFQNEAQLEKSRLLSDRFSAERPKGSFSTLEIQRTEQGDSAMYLCASSLGQSNEKLFFGSGTQLSVL.

The CDR3 DNA follows: TGTGCCAGCTCACCACGGGACATGAACACTGAAGCTTTCTTT. As protein: CASSPRDMNTEAFF. This chain connects TRBV18 to TRBJ1-1, with D perhaps matching TRBD1 (6 bases). This CDR3 comprises 14 residues. The ends were cut back, 1 base at V and 0 bases at J, with 6 bases in the middle. The germline V gene encodes CDR1 KGHSH and CDR2 LQKENI.

This rearrangement joins TRBV10-3 to TRBJ1-1; 7 bases agree with TRBD1. The V gene's germline CDR1 is ENHRY and CDR2 SYGVKD. The CDR3 runs to 16 residues. Unmatched junction bases numbered 11, after V lost 2 bases and J lost 5 bases. CDR3 residues: CAISEGWRRGRTEAFF. In nucleotides, the CDR3 is TGTGCCATCAGTGAGGGTTGGAGAAGGGGGCGGACTGAAGCTTTCTTT.

This chain connects TRBV5-1 to TRBJ2-7, with 9 positions matching TRBD1. This CDR3 spans 16 amino acids. With V trimmed by 4 bases and J by 3 bases, 11 bases remained unmatched. CDR1 is SGHRS, CDR2 YFSETQ, per germline. CDR3 DNA: TGCGCCAGCAGCCCCGGTGGTGGGACAGGGTTCTACGAGCAGTACTTC. Amino acids: CASSPGGGTGFYEQYF.

The chain joins TRBV18 to TRBJ1-3; TRBD1 is a possible D gene (6 bases). Germline loops: CDR1 KGHSH, CDR2 LQKENI. This CDR3 has 17 amino acids. Trimming removed 3 bases from V and 0 bases from J, with 15 bases in between. The CDR3 DNA sequence: TGTGCCAGCTCACCTACTACGCGGGGGCTCTCTGGAAACACCATATATTTT. Translating gives CASSPTTRGLSGNTIYF. The full variable domain, completed using reference TRBV18 and TRBJ1-3, is NAGVMQNPRHLVRRRGQEARLRCSPMKGHSHVYWYRQLPEEGLKFMVYLQKENIIDESGMPKERFSAEFPKEGPSILRIQQVVRGDSAAYFCASSPTTRGLSGNTIYFGEGSWLTVV.

The rearrangement links TRBV6-1 to TRBJ2-3, with TRBD2 identical over 7 bases. The junction had 0 bases not matched to a gene; V was cut back by 0 bases and J by 3 bases. The CDR3 loop spans 14 amino acids. Germline-derived CDR1 and CDR2 are MNHNS and SASEGT. The CDR3 coding sequence is TGTGCCAGCAGTGAAGCGGGGGGGACAGATACGCAGTATTTT. This translates into CASSEAGGTDTQYF.

The rearrangement joins TRBV30 to TRBJ1-1; D uncertain. The CDR3 has 12 residues. V was clipped by 3 bases and J by 1 base, with 6 bases between them. CDR1 is GTSNPN and CDR2 is SVGIG in the germline V gene (reference sequence). CDR3 in amino acids: CAWSIWNTEAFF. CDR3 bases: TGTGCCTGGAGCATTTGGAACACTGAAGCTTTCTTT.

This chain links TRBV5-1 with TRBJ1-2; 7 nucleotides line up with TRBD1. CDR3 length: 15 residues. CDR1 SGHRS and CDR2 YFSETQ come from the germline V gene. Germline trimming cut 4 bases from V and 5 bases from J; bases unmatched to any gene: 11. The CDR3 DNA reads TGCGCCAGCAGCCAGGGGGACAGCCGGCGGTATGGCTACACCTTC. Encoded protein: CASSQGDSRRYGYTF.

The chain recombines TRBV6-1 with TRBJ2-7; 11 bases are shared with TRBD1. The germline V gene has CDR1 MNHNS and CDR2 SASEGT. V dropped 2 bases and J dropped 7; count of bases not matched to a gene: 4. The CDR3 spans 14 residues. The CDR3 here is CASSEPGQGGEQYF. The CDR3, as DNA: TGTGCCAGCAGTGAACCGGGACAGGGGGGTGAGCAGTACTTC.

The V call is TRBV30, the J call TRBJ2-7; D is possibly TRBD1 (5 bases). The CDR3 is 15 amino acids. Germline CDR1 GTSNPN, CDR2 SVGIG (reference sequence). The V end lost 6 bases, the J end lost 4 bases, and 22 bases lay between the germline ends. The CDR3, as DNA: TGTGCCTGCCTAAGACGGCAGGGTAAAGGGTACGAGCAGTACTTC. It yields the protein CACLRRQGKGYEQYF.